The 20 T cell receptor beta chains given below trace back to one sample, sequenced in a study of CD8+CD57+ T cells in acquired aplastic anemia (dated by TCRdb to between 2017 and 2018). Instrument on record: Illumina HiSeq 2000. TCR beta VDJ combination and CDR3 sequence profiling used genomic DNA as the template. Through fastp at Q25 and MiXCR, TCRdb rebuilt clones from the public reads, retaining in-frame beta chains. Each entry is one CDR3 protein sequence, shown with its most common DNA and genes. The sample table shows about 160,000 distinct CDR3 sequences, and around 40% are seen once. Of the sample, 0.85% to 1.3% falls within the top ten clones. Input material: sorted CD4+, CD8+, or CD8+CD57+ T cells (not recorded which) from PBMCs. The receptors derive from a human donor in good health.

The CDR3 sequence is CSARRIAGAEQYF. In DNA, the CDR3 is TGCAGTGCTCGTAGAATAGCGGGAGCCGAGCAGTACTTC. The chain recombines TRBV20-1 with TRBJ2-7, with TRBD2 matching over 9 bases. V shed 5 bases and J 6 bases; nucleotides not matched to a gene: 8. In germline, CDR1 is DFQATT, CDR2 SNEGSKA (reference sequence). There are 13 residues in the CDR3.

Notes on this clonotype: This could be a read error, since a much larger clone is one nucleotide away. This CDR3 reads CASSERTHYEQCF. CDR3 nucleotide sequence: TGTGCCAGCAGTGAACGGACCCACTACGAGCAGTGCTTC. The chain couples TRBV6-1 to TRBJ2-7, with no clear D. Germline V lookup: CDR1 MNHNS, CDR2 SASEGT. The CDR3 is made up of 13 amino acids.

This clonotype has only a few counts. It may be a read error: a sequence one base away is much more abundant. The chain has TRBV20-1 and TRBJ2-4, with D unclear. Germline values: CDR1 DFQATT, CDR2 SNEGSKA (reference sequence). The CDR3 contains 15 residues. Trimming took 3 bases from V and 5 from J, leaving 17 bases between them. DNA of the CDR3: TGCAGTGCTAGCGTGGAGAGGCAAGGAGAAAACATTCAGTACTTC. Amino acid sequence: CSASVERQGENIQYF.

CDR3 amino acids: CATSEAGKSDEKLFF. CDR3 nucleotide sequence: TGTGCCACCAGTGAGGCAGGGAAGAGCGATGAAAAACTGTTTTTT. The chain links TRBV24-1 to TRBJ1-4; possible D gene TRBD1, 5 bases. V was clipped by 4 bases and J by 6 bases, with 14 bases between them. Germline assignment: CDR1 KGHDR and CDR2 SFDVKD. The CDR3 has 15 residues.

The rearrangement links TRBV24-1 to TRBJ2-5; D remains unclear. CDR3 length: 14 residues. V lost 0 bases and J lost 3, with 7 bases in between. Germline V gives CDR1 KGHDR, CDR2 SFDVKD. CDR3 sequence reads: CATSDLGSEETQYF. Here the CDR3 DNA reads TGTGCCACCAGTGATTTGGGCAGCGAAGAGACCCAGTACTTC.

This rearrangement joins TRBV20-1 to TRBJ1-5; D ambiguous. Trimming stripped 3 bases from V and 5 bases from J, with 8 bases between. The CDR3 loop spans 12 amino acids. CDR1 and CDR2 (germline): DFQATT, SNEGSKA (reference sequence). The CDR3 reads CSASRVDQPQHF. The CDR3 DNA is TGCAGTGCTAGCCGAGTCGATCAGCCCCAGCATTTT.

CDR3 bases: TGTGCCAGCAGCCCCCTCTCCCTGAACACTGAAGCTTTCTTT. Protein sequence: CASSPLSLNTEAFF. The chain joins TRBV7-8 to TRBJ1-1; D is undetermined. The CDR3 length is 14 residues. V lost 5 bases and J lost 0, with 10 bases in between. CDR1 SGHVS and CDR2 FQNEAQ come from the germline V gene.

This clonotype was found many times. V gene TRBV7-2 combines with J gene TRBJ2-1; no firm D call. This CDR3 spans 16 amino acids. Trimming left V 1 base short and J 6 bases short, with 16 bases between. Germline CDR1 and CDR2: SGHTA and FQGNSA. The DNA of the CDR3 is TGTGCCAGCAGCTTAGGGAGCGCCGTCTACGTCAATGAGCAGTTCTTC. This translates into CASSLGSAVYVNEQFF.

A note on this clonotype: This may stem from a read error, because a much larger clone lies one nucleotide away. The rearrangement uses TRBV9 and TRBJ2-5; tentative D call: TRBD2 (6 bases). Trimming took off 0 bases at V and 3 bases at J, with 15 bases between the two ends. Germline assignment: CDR1 SGDLS and CDR2 YYNGEE. This CDR3 has 16 residues. The CDR3 loop is CASSVGVSGTEETQYF. The CDR3 bases are TGTGCCAGCAGCGTAGGGGTTAGCGGAACAGAAGAGACCCAGTACTTC.

This clonotype came up many times. The chain is built from TRBV5-6 and TRBJ2-2; 7 nucleotides align to TRBD1. Germline V CDR1 and CDR2: SGHDT, YYEEEE. The CDR3 consists of 14 residues. The ends lost 4 bases at V and 6 bases at J; junction bases unmatched: 6. The CDR3: CASSHRGLAGELFF. For the CDR3, the DNA is TGTGCCAGCAGCCACAGGGGTCTTGCCGGGGAGCTGTTTTTT.

The rearrangement uses TRBV5-1 and TRBJ2-3, with 7 bases aligning to TRBD2. The V gene's germline CDR1 is SGHRS and CDR2 YFSETQ. After removal of 3 bases from V and 6 bases from J, the junction contained 10 bases not matched to a gene. The CDR3 contains 15 residues. DNA for the CDR3: TGCGCCAGCAGCTACCAGCGGGGCGGTGGGGATACGCAGTATTTT. It is translated as CASSYQRGGGDTQYF.

This clonotype appeared many times. The V and J genes are TRBV19 and TRBJ1-5; D unclear. The CDR3 covers 14 residues. V dropped 3 bases and J dropped 1 base, with 7 bases sitting between them. Germline CDR1 is LNHDA and CDR2 is SQIVND (reference sequence). The CDR3 nucleotides read TGTGCCAGTAGTATCGAAGGAAGCAATCAGCCCCAGCATTTT. Residues: CASSIEGSNQPQHF. The whole variable domain, remainder taken from reference TRBV19 and TRBJ1-5, is DGGITQSPKYLFRKEGQNVTLSCEQNLNHDAMYWYRQDPGQGLRLIYYSQIVNDFQKGDIAEGYSVSREKKESFPLTVTSAQKNPTAFYLCASSIEGSNQPQHFGDGTRLSIL.

The genes are TRBV2 and TRBJ1-2; 9 positions match TRBD1. Looked up from germline, CDR1 is SNHLY and CDR2 is FYNNEI. This CDR3 is built from 14 residues. The junction had 9 bases not matched to a gene; V was cut back by 7 bases and J by 6 bases. Here the CDR3 reads CASTITGGRNGYTF. The CDR3, as DNA: TGTGCCAGCACGATAACAGGGGGCCGGAATGGCTACACCTTC.

The chain uses TRBV7-8 and TRBJ2-2; the D gene is possibly TRBD2 (5 bases). With 7 bases removed from V and 3 bases from J, the gap between germline ends came to 12 bases. From germline, CDR1 is SGHVS and CDR2 FQNEAQ. The CDR3 covers 14 residues. CDR3 nucleotides: TGTGCCAGCATCGGTAGCGAGGACACCGGGGAGCTGTTTTTT. Translating it yields CASIGSEDTGELFF.

This clonotype has just one count. The CDR3 loop reads CASRAGTVLEQYF. Written as DNA, the CDR3 is TGTGCCAGCAGAGCCGGGACAGTCCTCGAGCAGTACTTC. The rearrangement uses TRBV7-2 and TRBJ2-7; 7 nucleotides line up with TRBD1. The V gene's germline CDR1 is SGHTA and CDR2 FQGNSA. The CDR3 has 13 amino acids. V lost 6 bases and J lost 6; bases outside the gene matches: 8.

CDR3 region: CSATGTVWNTEAFF. The CDR3 nucleotides read TGCAGTGCTACCGGGACAGTCTGGAACACTGAAGCTTTCTTT. J is TRBJ1-1 and V is TRBV20-1; 7 nucleotides line up with TRBD1. V dropped 4 bases and J dropped 1; count of bases not matched to a gene: 6. The CDR3 consists of 14 residues. Germline lookup yields CDR1 DFQATT and CDR2 SNEGSKA (reference sequence).

This chain connects TRBV4-3 to TRBJ1-4; 10 nucleotides match TRBD1. The CDR3 is 17 residues long. Looked up from germline, CDR1 is LGHNA and CDR2 is YSLEER. The V and J ends lost 3 bases and 8 bases, in that order; junction bases with no gene match: 12. The CDR3 is CASSHRIIRTGGEKLFF. The CDR3 DNA is TGCGCCAGCAGCCACCGAATCATCCGGACAGGGGGAGAAAAACTGTTTTTT.

Ten or more counts support this clonotype. The rearrangement uses TRBV7-9 and TRBJ1-4; unclear D gene. The V gene's germline CDR1 is SEHNR and CDR2 FQNEAQ (reference sequence). Deletions cut 2 bases from V and 1 base from J, with 8 bases between. The CDR3 covers 15 residues. CDR3 coding DNA: TGTGCCAGCAGCTTAACGGCAGGAACTAATGAAAAACTGTTTTTT. It is translated as CASSLTAGTNEKLFF.

Ten or more counts support this clonotype. The chain recombines TRBV7-2 with TRBJ2-3, with D unresolved. Germline V lookup: CDR1 SGHTA, CDR2 FQGNSA. The CDR3 is 12 residues long. The V end lost 6 bases, the J end lost 5 bases, and 9 bases lay between the germline ends. The CDR3 sequence: CASRKSGDTQYF. CDR3 nucleotide sequence: TGTGCCAGCAGGAAGAGTGGAGATACGCAGTATTTT.

V is TRBV6-5 and J is TRBJ1-2; the D is unclear. The CDR3 is made up of 15 amino acids. Germline loops: CDR1 MNHEY, CDR2 SVGAGI. V was cut by 3 bases and J by 0 bases, with 11 bases left in between. The CDR3 protein is CASSYIRAANYGYTF. The DNA of the CDR3 is TGTGCCAGCAGTTATATACGGGCGGCTAACTATGGCTACACCTTC.